Each of the 27 T cell receptor beta chains below was sequenced from the same sample in a study of control samples from healthy donors and cancer patients. TCRdb's copy holds only in-frame clones and misses some; the assay was immunoSEQ multiplex PCR. Of about 160,000 clones detected, about 87% appear once; the ten largest clones hold around 12%. The sample taken for sequencing was blood. The receptors come from a man younger than 45 in good health.

The chain joins TRBV2 to TRBJ2-3; either TRBD1 or TRBD2 may fit D (6 bases each). Germline loops: CDR1 SNHLY, CDR2 FYNNEI. The V end was cut by 4 bases, the J end by 2 bases, with 10 bases between. The CDR3 covers 14 residues. The DNA of the CDR3 is TGTGCCAGCAGTGCGGGGGCCTTCACAGATACGCAGTATTTT. Protein sequence: CASSAGAFTDTQYF.

This rearrangement joins TRBV19 to TRBJ1-5, with 9 bases that match TRBD1. CDR3 length: 15 amino acids. Germline loops: CDR1 LNHDA, CDR2 SQIVND (reference sequence). Trimming took 7 bases from V and 1 from J; bases not matched to a gene: 5. The CDR3 here is CASNVQGASNQPQHF. CDR3 in DNA: TGTGCCAGTAACGTACAGGGGGCGAGCAATCAGCCCCAGCATTTT.

The chain links TRBV18 to TRBJ2-7; 8 positions agree with TRBD1. This CDR3 has 15 residues. Looked up from germline, CDR1 is KGHSH and CDR2 is LQKENI. V gave up 2 bases and J gave up 5 bases; unmatched junction bases: 8. The CDR3 region is CASSPRGQGPNEQYF. CDR3 DNA: TGTGCCAGCTCACCAAGAGGACAGGGACCCAACGAGCAGTACTTC.

The rearrangement links TRBV12-3 or TRBV12-4 to TRBJ2-1, with D hard to call. The CDR3 runs 13 residues. V was cut by 6 bases and J by 6 bases, with 12 bases left in between. The CDR3 here is CASRPPVGNEQFF. In DNA, the CDR3 is TGTGCCAGCAGGCCCCCCGTCGGCAATGAGCAGTTCTTC.

V usage is TRBV4-1 and J usage is TRBJ2-5, with D unclear. Trimming pared 3 bases from V and 0 bases from J, leaving 14 bases between. From germline, CDR1 is MGHRA and CDR2 YSYEKL. CDR3 size: 16 residues. CDR3 amino acids: CASSQVGFRYQETQYF. As DNA, the CDR3 is TGCGCCAGCAGCCAGGTGGGGTTTAGGTACCAAGAGACCCAGTACTTC.

The CDR3: CASSSTSGSVQFF. The DNA for the CDR3 is TGTGCCAGCAGCTCGACTAGCGGGAGTGTGCAGTTCTTC. The chain couples TRBV7-3 to TRBJ2-1; 12 nucleotides line up with TRBD2. This CDR3 region has 13 residues. Germline V gene sequence: CDR1 SGHTA, CDR2 FQGTGA. Germline trimming cut 4 bases from V and 12 bases from J; bases unmatched to any gene: 4. The full variable domain, rest sourced from reference TRBV7-3 and TRBJ2-1, is GAGVSQTPSNKVTEKGKYVELRCDPISGHTALYWYRQSLGQGPEFLIYFQGTGAADDSGLPNDRFFAVRPEGSVSTLKIQRTERGDSAVYLCASSSTSGSVQFFGPGTRLTVL.

This CDR3 is CASRGVSTSGSRNEQFF. CDR3 DNA: TGTGCCAGCAGAGGAGTAAGTACTAGCGGGAGTCGCAATGAGCAGTTCTTC. V is TRBV9 and J is TRBJ2-1; TRBD2 aligns across 11 bases. The CDR3 sequence is 17 residues long. In germline, CDR1 is SGDLS, CDR2 YYNGEE. V was pared by 5 bases and J by 6 bases, with 13 bases of the junction left unmatched.

The V and J genes are TRBV11-2 and TRBJ1-6; D gene uncertain. The V end was cut by 4 bases, the J end by 10 bases, with 14 bases between. The CDR3 covers 14 residues. Per the germline V gene, CDR1 is SGHAT and CDR2 is FQNNGV. The CDR3 bases are TGTGCCAGCAGCTCCCTGTCAGTTTGGTCACCCCTCCACTTT. Translated: CASSSLSVWSPLHF.

This sequence joins TRBV14 and TRBJ1-1, with a possible D match to TRBD1 (5 bases). The CDR3 has 13 amino acids. Deletions cut 8 bases from V and 4 bases from J, with 14 bases between. Germline CDR1 and CDR2: SGHDN and FVKESK. CDR3 protein: CASQGLVRTEAFF. The CDR3 coding sequence is TGTGCCAGCCAGGGTCTAGTTCGCACTGAAGCTTTCTTT.

The V and J genes are TRBV19 and TRBJ1-6, with 8 bases that match TRBD1. This CDR3 region has 15 residues. The V gene end was trimmed by 4 bases and the J gene end by 5 bases; junction bases not matched to a gene: 4. Looked up from germline, CDR1 is LNHDA and CDR2 is SQIVND (reference sequence). The CDR3 loop is CASSTGQGNNSPLHF. CDR3 DNA sequence: TGTGCCAGTAGTACCGGACAGGGAAATAATTCACCCCTCCACTTT.

This chain joins TRBV18 and TRBJ1-2; D not certain. CDR3 size: 15 residues. V dropped 3 bases and J dropped 2 bases, with 13 bases sitting between them. CDR1 and CDR2 from the germline V gene are KGHSH and LQKENI. DNA of the CDR3: TGTGCCAGCTCACCGATAGCGAGGGAGAACTATGGCTACACCTTC. Protein product: CASSPIARENYGYTF.

The CDR3 reads CASLMNSYNSPLHF. The CDR3 coding sequence is TGTGCCAGCCTAATGAACTCCTATAATTCACCCCTCCACTTT. The chain uses TRBV6-5 and TRBJ1-6; D not resolved. CDR1 MNHEY and CDR2 SVGAGI come from the germline V gene. The V end lost 8 bases, the J end lost 0 bases, and 8 bases lay between the germline ends. CDR3 length: 14 residues.

V is TRBV6-2 or TRBV6-3 and J is TRBJ2-5, with TRBD1 matching 7 bases. Germline CDR1 MNHEY, CDR2 SVGEGT. This CDR3 is built from 16 residues. V dropped 4 bases and J dropped 0; count of bases not matched to a gene: 8. The CDR3 DNA sequence: TGTGCCAGCAGTTCCGAGCTACAGGGGTACCAAGAGACCCAGTACTTC. As protein: CASSSELQGYQETQYF.

A few counts support this clone. Written as DNA, the CDR3 is TGTGCCAGCAGTGATGAGACTAGCACCTTC. This sequence encodes CASSDETSTF. The chain is built from TRBV6-1 and TRBJ1-2; D gene unclear. V lost 3 bases, J lost 13 bases, and 9 bases lay in between. The germline V gene has CDR1 MNHNS and CDR2 SASEGT. This CDR3 contains 10 residues.

The chain has TRBV5-1 and TRBJ2-3; a weak D match, TRBD2 (5 bases). The germline V gene encodes CDR1 SGHRS and CDR2 YFSETQ. V was pared by 2 bases and J by 1 base, with 17 bases between. This CDR3 is built from 17 residues. CDR3 in amino acids: CASSFGGLPSGTDTQYF. The CDR3 DNA reads as TGCGCCAGCAGCTTCGGAGGACTGCCCTCGGGCACAGATACGCAGTATTTT. The full variable domain, its missing parts supplied by reference TRBV5-1 and TRBJ2-3, is KAGVTQTPRYLIKTRGQQVTLSCSPISGHRSVSWYQQTPGQGLQFLFEYFSETQRNKGNFPGRFSGRQFSNSRSEMNVSTLELGDSALYLCASSFGGLPSGTDTQYFGPGTRLTVL.

The chain is built from TRBV12-2 and TRBJ2-2. TRBV12-2 is tagged as a pseudogene. The length of the CDR3 is 12 residues. The CDR3 loop reads CASRSETGELFF. CDR3 DNA sequence: TGTGCAAGTCGCTCAGAGACCGGGGAGCTGTTTTTT.

The chain has TRBV29-1 and TRBJ2-7, with 10 bases aligning to TRBD1. Germline CDR1 is SQVTM and CDR2 is ANQGSEA. The V and J ends lost 6 bases and 3 bases, in that order; junction bases with no gene match: 11. The CDR3 totals 15 residues. The chain's CDR3 is CSVVPSGQGIYEQYF. The CDR3 bases are TGCAGCGTGGTACCCTCGGGACAGGGGATCTACGAGCAGTACTTC.

This clone was observed a handful of times. The chain employs TRBV9 and TRBJ2-7; D possibly corresponds to TRBD1 (5 bases). Germline CDR1 is SGDLS and CDR2 is YYNGEE. Deletions cut 4 bases from V and 3 bases from J, with 20 bases between. The CDR3 has 16 residues. CDR3 DNA sequence: TGTGCCAGCAGCCCCTCTCCGACAGCGCTCTACTACGAGCAGTACTTC. This gives the protein CASSPSPTALYYEQYF.

The rearrangement joins TRBV20-1 to TRBJ1-6; D might be TRBD1 (5 bases). The CDR3 is 15 amino acids. Trimming took off 3 bases at V and 8 bases at J, with 17 bases between the two ends. The germline gives CDR1 DFQATT, CDR2 SNEGSKA (reference sequence). Written as DNA, the CDR3 is TGCAGTGCTAGTTACAGGTCGGATCGGGATTCACCCCTCCACTTT. Its translation: CSASYRSDRDSPLHF.

The chain joins TRBV27 to TRBJ1-2; TRBD1 might be the D (6 bases). Germline CDR1 and CDR2: MNHEY and SMNVEV (reference sequence). V gave up 6 bases and J gave up 2 bases, with 16 bases separating them. This CDR3 contains 15 residues. The CDR3 nucleotides are TGTGCCAGCAGCACTCAGAAGAGGGGGAACTATGGCTACACCTTC. It specifies CASSTQKRGNYGYTF.

The chain couples TRBV20-1 to TRBJ2-7; maybe TRBD1 (6 bases). Trimming removed 5 bases from V and 1 base from J, with 6 bases in between. CDR1 and CDR2 from the germline V gene are DFQATT and SNEGSKA (reference sequence). This CDR3 contains 11 residues. The CDR3 region has the DNA TGCAGTGCTGGACAGTCCTACGAGCAGTACTTC. The encoded protein is CSAGQSYEQYF.

The V and J genes are TRBV5-1 and TRBJ2-1, with 7 bases identical to TRBD2. After removal of 6 bases from V and 7 bases from J, the junction contained 16 bases not matched to a gene. This CDR3 comprises 16 residues. Germline-derived CDR1 and CDR2 are SGHRS and YFSETQ. The CDR3, as DNA: TGCGCCAGCACACGAACGACGGGCGGGAGTACGAATGAGCAGTTCTTC. Translating it yields CASTRTTGGSTNEQFF. Full variable domain (outside the CDR3, taken from reference TRBV5-1 and TRBJ2-1): KAGVTQTPRYLIKTRGQQVTLSCSPISGHRSVSWYQQTPGQGLQFLFEYFSETQRNKGNFPGRFSGRQFSNSRSEMNVSTLELGDSALYLCASTRTTGGSTNEQFFGPGTRLTVL.

The rearrangement links TRBV3-1 (or the pseudogene TRBV3-2) to TRBJ2-7; maybe TRBD1 (6 bases). CDR1 is LGHDT and CDR2 is YNNKEL in the germline V gene (reference sequence). This CDR3 region has 15 residues. The V and J ends lost 3 bases and 6 bases respectively, with 18 bases between them. CDR3 region: CASSQGSRGSSEQYF. The CDR3 DNA sequence: TGTGCCAGCAGCCAGGGCTCCAGGGGTTCAAGCGAGCAGTACTTC.

The V call is TRBV6-5, the J call TRBJ1-2; D is unresolved. The germline CDR1 and CDR2 sequences are MNHEY and SVGAGI. The V end was cut by 8 bases, the J end by 4 bases, with 17 bases between. The CDR3 has 14 residues. In nucleotides, the CDR3 is TGTGCCAGCGCAGATCTGAAAGAGCCCTATGGCTACACCTTC. Protein product: CASADLKEPYGYTF.

This chain joins TRBV7-3 and TRBJ2-1; TRBD1 might be the D (7 bases). Germline values: CDR1 SGHTA, CDR2 FQGTGA. Deletions cut 5 bases from V and 1 base from J, with 9 bases between. This CDR3 region has 14 residues. CDR3 nucleotide sequence: TGTGCCAGCAGCCAGGGGGGATCCTACAATGAGCAGTTCTTC. Amino acid sequence: CASSQGGSYNEQFF.

The gene calls are TRBV6-5 and TRBJ1-1; D remains ambiguous. This CDR3 comprises 11 residues. Germline CDR1 reads MNHEY; CDR2 reads SVGAGI. Deletions cut 8 bases from V and 2 bases from J, with 6 bases between. For the CDR3, the DNA is TGTGCCAGCGTGTCTAACACTGAAGCTTTCTTT. It translates to CASVSNTEAFF.

V is TRBV28 and J is TRBJ2-1; possibly TRBD2 for D (7 bases). There are 15 residues in the CDR3. The germline V gene encodes CDR1 MDHEN and CDR2 SYDVKM. V lost 5 bases, J lost 1 base, and 12 bases lay in between. CDR3 protein: CASSRGGNSYNEQFF. The CDR3 DNA reads TGTGCCAGCAGTCGCGGGGGCAATTCCTACAATGAGCAGTTCTTC.